Presented here are 11 T cell receptor beta chains from one specimen sequenced in a study of cytomegalovirus exposure and HLA in healthy donors. This PCR relied on a set of 60 Vbeta primers and 13 Jbeta primers. Measured with immunoSEQ multiplex PCR; TCRdb has only the in-frame clones, and not every one. Seen here are roughly 160,000 clones, 70% to 90% observed once, and the top ten hold under 0.95%. Specimen: PBMCs. These receptors were taken from a woman aged 25 to 39 in good health and CMV-seronegative.

The chain recombines TRBV27 with TRBJ2-3, with TRBD2 matching over 10 bases. V shed 5 bases, J shed 6 bases, and the junction held 14 bases outside the gene matches. Germline V CDR1 and CDR2: MNHEY, SMNVEV (reference sequence). CDR3 length equals 17 residues. The CDR3 coding sequence is TGTGCCAGCAGTAACACTCCCCAACTAGCGGGGAGGGATACGCAGTATTTT. It yields the protein CASSNTPQLAGRDTQYF.

This rearrangement joins TRBV5-4 to TRBJ2-2; 7 bases match TRBD1. This CDR3 is 17 amino acids long. CDR1 and CDR2 (germline): SGHNT, YYREEE (reference sequence). With V trimmed by 0 bases and J by 6 bases, 11 bases remained unmatched. This CDR3 is CASSLGPQQGRSGELFF. DNA for the CDR3: TGTGCCAGCAGCTTGGGGCCCCAACAGGGGCGGTCCGGGGAGCTGTTTTTT. The full variable domain, its missing parts supplied by reference TRBV5-4 and TRBJ2-2, is ETGVTQSPTHLIKTRGQQVTLRCSSQSGHNTVSWYQQALGQGPQFIFQYYREEENGRGNFPPRFSGLQFPNYSSELNVNALELDDSALYLCASSLGPQQGRSGELFFGEGSRLTVL.

The V and J genes are TRBV4-3 and TRBJ2-1; TRBD2 aligns across 8 bases. There are 18 residues in the CDR3. J was trimmed by 7 bases and V by 2 bases; bases with no gene match: 16. Germline V CDR1 and CDR2: LGHNA, YSLEER. This chain's CDR3 is CASSQKRGGGGPLNEQFF. CDR3 bases: TGCGCCAGCAGCCAAAAAAGGGGAGGCGGGGGGCCTCTAAATGAGCAGTTCTTC.

V usage is TRBV5-1 and J usage is TRBJ1-1; 7 nucleotides agree with TRBD1. CDR1 and CDR2 (germline): SGHRS, YFSETQ. The length of the CDR3 is 19 residues. Trimming cost V 0 bases and J 4 bases; bases outside gene matches: 18. The CDR3 sequence is CASSLGAIDGTDRSTEAFF. For the CDR3, the DNA is TGCGCCAGCAGCTTGGGGGCGATCGATGGGACAGACAGGAGCACTGAAGCTTTCTTT.

The chain carries TRBV29-1 and TRBJ2-3; a weak D match, TRBD2 (6 bases). Germline V gives CDR1 SQVTM, CDR2 ANQGSEA. V gave up 7 bases and J gave up 3 bases, with 23 bases separating them. There are 16 residues in the CDR3. CDR3 nucleotides: TGCAGCGCAATAACCGTGGAGGGGAAGGGAACAGATACGCAGTATTTT. Translated, it gives CSAITVEGKGTDTQYF.

This chain connects TRBV13 to TRBJ1-3; 7 bases map to TRBD1. CDR3 size: 14 residues. V dropped 5 bases and J dropped 2; count of bases not matched to a gene: 3. Looked up from germline, CDR1 is PRHDT and CDR2 is FYEKMQ (reference sequence). The CDR3 here is CASSRTGPGNTIYF. In DNA form, the CDR3 reads TGTGCCAGCAGCCGGACAGGTCCTGGAAACACCATATATTTT. Variable domain in full (rest from reference TRBV13 and TRBJ1-3): AAGVIQSPRHLIKEKRETATLKCYPIPRHDTVYWYQQGPGQDPQFLISFYEKMQSDKGSIPDRFSAQQFSDYHSELNMSSLELGDSALYFCASSRTGPGNTIYFGEGSWLTVV.

The genes are TRBV7-3 and TRBJ2-1, with TRBD2 matching 8 bases. CDR1 and CDR2 from the germline V gene are SGHTA and FQGTGA. The CDR3 loop spans 16 amino acids. V lost 1 base to trimming and J lost 2 bases; unmatched junction nucleotides: 4. The CDR3 loop is CASSLRVSGTYNEQFF. CDR3 in DNA: TGTGCCAGCAGCTTAAGGGTTAGCGGGACCTACAATGAGCAGTTCTTC.

The chain combines TRBV4-3 with TRBJ2-1; weak D call: TRBD1 (5 bases). The germline V and J ends were trimmed by 0 bases and 2 bases, with 11 bases remaining between them. Germline CDR1 reads LGHNA; CDR2 reads YSLEER. This CDR3 has 16 amino acids. The DNA of the CDR3 is TGCGCCAGCAGCCAAGATCAGGGTATGGCCTACAATGAGCAGTTCTTC. Residues: CASSQDQGMAYNEQFF.

V and J are TRBV5-1 and TRBJ2-1, with 7 nucleotides matching TRBD2. J was trimmed by 5 bases and V by 0 bases; bases with no gene match: 8. This CDR3 contains 16 residues. Per the germline V gene, CDR1 is SGHRS and CDR2 is YFSETQ. CDR3 in amino acids: CASSLGTRGTHNEQFF. In DNA form, the CDR3 reads TGCGCCAGCAGCTTGGGGACGCGGGGGACTCACAATGAGCAGTTCTTC.

J is TRBJ2-1 and V is TRBV5-4; 7 bases match TRBD2. Germline trimming cut 4 bases from V and 1 base from J; bases unmatched to any gene: 5. Germline assignment: CDR1 SGHNT and CDR2 YYREEE (reference sequence). This CDR3 region has 15 residues. The chain's CDR3 is CASSMDGGSYNEQFF. As DNA, the CDR3 is TGTGCCAGCAGCATGGACGGGGGGTCCTACAATGAGCAGTTCTTC.

The J gene is TRBJ2-2, the V gene TRBV7-8; D not resolved. Trimming cost V 1 base and J 4 bases, with 7 bases left between them. CDR3 length: 14 amino acids. Germline V gives CDR1 SGHVS, CDR2 FQNEAQ. CDR3 in DNA: TGTGCCAGCAGCTTAGTGGGCTCCACCGGGGAGCTGTTTTTT. Translating it yields CASSLVGSTGELFF.